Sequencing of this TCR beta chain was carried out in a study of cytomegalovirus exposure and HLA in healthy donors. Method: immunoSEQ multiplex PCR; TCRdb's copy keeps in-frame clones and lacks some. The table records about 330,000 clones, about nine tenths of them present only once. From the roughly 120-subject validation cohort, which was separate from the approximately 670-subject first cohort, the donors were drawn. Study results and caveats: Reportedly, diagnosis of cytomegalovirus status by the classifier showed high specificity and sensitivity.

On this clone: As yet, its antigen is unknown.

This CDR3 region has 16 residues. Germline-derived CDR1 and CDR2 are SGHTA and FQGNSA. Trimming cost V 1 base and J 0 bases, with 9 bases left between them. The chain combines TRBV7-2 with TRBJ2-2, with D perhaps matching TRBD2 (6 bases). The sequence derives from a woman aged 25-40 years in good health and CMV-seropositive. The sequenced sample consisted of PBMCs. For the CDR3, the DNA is TGTGCCAGCAGCTTAGTTGGACTACCGAACACCGGGGAGCTGTTTTTT. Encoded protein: CASSLVGLPNTGELFF. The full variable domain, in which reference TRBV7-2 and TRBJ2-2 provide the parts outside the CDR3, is GAGVSQSPSNKVTEKGKDVELRCDPISGHTALYWYRQSLGQGLEFLIYFQGNSAPDKSGLPSDRFSAERTGGSVSTLTIQRTQQEDSAVYLCASSLVGLPNTGELFFGEGSRLTVL.